Listed below are T cell receptor beta chains from one sample, sequenced in a study of identical twins. TCRdb analysed the 5' RACE reads with MiXCR anew, one entry per CDR3 protein. The sample carries over 550,000 distinct CDR3 sequences, under 8.5% recorded once. The same specimen was also included in a second study, on yellow fever vaccine responses in identical twins.

The sequenced sample consisted of PBMCs. These receptors came from a young woman in good health. CDR3s include the opening cysteine and the closing phenylalanine or tryptophan.

TRBJ2-6 TRBV11-2 CASSPGQEGFSGANVLTF
TRBJ2-1 TRBV7-2 CASSLGLADALNNEQFF
TRBJ1-1 TRBV21-1 CASSPEQGRRMNTEAFF
TRBJ1-2 TRBV28 CASSPAGTVYGYTF
TRBJ2-2 TRBV3-1 CASSQRVVDTGELFF
TRBJ2-2 TRBV29-1 CSVGLSSAGELFF
TRBJ1-1 TRBV4-2 CASSQVAVPEAFF
TRBJ2-2 TRBV4-2 CASSQDSSGSVITGELFF
TRBJ2-2 TRBV3-1 CASSRGWDIYTGELFF
TRBJ1-3 TRBV7-2 CASSLVSGTGNTIYF
TRBJ2-1 TRBV7-7 CASSPRTSGSGDEQFF
TRBJ1-5 TRBV28 CASTYTRGTQHF
TRBJ1-5 TRBV27 CASSFSPVSTNQPQHF
TRBJ2-3 TRBV28 CASSSPGRGLGRYTQYF
TRBJ2-3 TRBV12-3/TRBV12-4 CASSLEGHTDTQYF
TRBJ2-3 TRBV20-1 CSARSGGTDTQYF
TRBJ2-1 TRBV5-1 CASSELPGDSWNEQFF
TRBJ2-1 TRBV2 CASSEAPENNEQFF
TRBJ1-1 TRBV12-3/TRBV12-4 CASRDDRGNEAFF
TRBJ2-1 TRBV7-2 CASSLATVANEQFF
TRBJ2-7 TRBV20-1 CSAQETSAYYEQYF
TRBJ2-2 TRBV5-1 CASSLAQSNTGELFF
TRBJ1-1 TRBV2 CASSDKGARDTEAFF
TRBJ1-4 TRBV20-1 CSARDPGRREEKLFF
TRBJ2-3 TRBV24-1 CATSGTSGTVDTQYF
TRBJ2-1 TRBV20-1 CSARVGDIRQFF
TRBJ2-5 TRBV5-1 CASSLDSGLGTQYF
TRBJ1-2 TRBV7-9 CASSLTHGVGYGYTF
TRBJ2-1 TRBV5-1 CASSLVAENNEQFF
TRBJ2-7 TRBV3-1 CASSRPDRGRIQQYF
TRBJ2-5 TRBV4-1 CASSQDPGRQETQYF
TRBJ2-1 TRBV5-1 CASSLQREAGYEQFF
TRBJ2-1 TRBV20-1 CSAHGPGTPSNEQFF
TRBJ2-4 TRBV4-1 CASSYGTGAGGIQYF
TRBJ2-3 TRBV15 CATSRDLGPSSHTDTQYF
TRBJ2-3 TRBV29-1 CSVVGLRDTDTQYF
TRBJ2-1 TRBV7-9 CASSSGQGRAKEQFF
TRBJ1-4 TRBV3-1 CASSQASGQRLF
TRBJ2-7 TRBV11-2 CASSLGVTSGPWVGQYF
TRBJ2-6 TRBV25-1 CASSNRPTSGANVLTF
TRBJ2-7 TRBV12-3/TRBV12-4 CASSYRGGGDYEQYF
TRBJ2-3 TRBV27 CASSLYRADTQYF
TRBJ2-7 TRBV20-1 CSARDAGASYEQYF
TRBJ1-5 TRBV7-9 CASTPGGGNQPQHF
TRBJ2-7 TRBV12-3/TRBV12-4 CASRTGTDGYEQYF
TRBJ1-3 TRBV12-3/TRBV12-4 CASSFLGPGNTIYF
TRBJ2-1 TRBV24-1 CATSDYEEQFF
TRBJ2-1 TRBV18 CASSPIPGRSSYNEQFF
TRBJ1-4 TRBV3-1 CASSGTGREKLFF
TRBJ1-2 TRBV10-2 CASSEVPDGYTF
TRBJ2-7 TRBV10-3 CAISESGQAYEQYF
TRBJ2-1 TRBV24-1 CATSQGAELYNEQFF
TRBJ1-5 TRBV2 CASRPDRGHQPQHF